This T cell receptor (beta chain) was observed in a study of T cell responses to AZD1222 COVID-19 vaccine. Study-level background: Second doses were pooled across both intervals (about 4 or about 12 weeks). Study results and caveats: Spike-specific TCR breadth and depth both grew after two AZD1222 doses. White British donors predominated, females outnumbered males, and clonal diversity was possibly underestimated. The study identified only five to seven AZD1222 recipients as seropositive at baseline.

V was trimmed by 1 base and J by 1 base, leaving 9 bases between them. Germline CDR1 SGHKS, CDR2 YYEKEE (reference sequence). The CDR3 length is 15 residues. Produced via immunoSEQ multiplex PCR; TCRdb's table is partial and in-frame only. Altogether about 110,000 clones are present, 85% to 90% being singletons, with the ten largest covering around a tenth. This clone was seen once. The antigen remains undetermined. The receptor's source is an adult in good health. The genes are TRBV5-5 and TRBJ1-5; D perhaps matches TRBD1 (5 bases). The sample in question was peripheral blood, obtained on day 0 of AZD1222 vaccination. This CDR3 is CASSLLGVSNQPQHF. Written as DNA, the CDR3 is TGTGCCAGCAGCTTGTTGGGGGTGAGCAATCAGCCCCAGCATTTT.